This entry lists 27 T cell receptor beta chains sequenced from one sample in a study of CXCR4 blockade with PD-1 therapy in pancreatic cancer. Libraries were prepared by immunoSEQ multiplex PCR; TCRdb keeps only in-frame clonotypes and omits some of them. The table has roughly 2,600 clones, over 35% seen once. Sequencing was carried out using tumor tissue. The receptors shown here come from a human donor with pancreatic ductal adenocarcinoma.

The V call is TRBV19, the J call TRBJ1-1, with TRBD1 matching over 7 bases. Germline V gene data show CDR1 as LNHDA and CDR2 as SQIVND (reference sequence). The V segment lost 5 bases and the J segment 3 bases; nucleotides outside the gene matches: 9. The CDR3 covers 15 residues. The CDR3 nucleotides read TGTGCCAGTAGTGCCCGACAGGGTGGCGACACTGAAGCTTTCTTT. Translated, it gives CASSARQGGDTEAFF.

The chain links TRBV19 to TRBJ2-7; no clear D gene. With 3 bases removed from V and 5 bases from J, the gap between germline ends came to 8 bases. This CDR3 comprises 12 residues. From germline, CDR1 is LNHDA and CDR2 SQIVND (reference sequence). CDR3 bases: TGTGCCAGTAGTATGTCCACCAACGAGCAGTACTTC. Translated: CASSMSTNEQYF. The full variable domain, in which reference TRBV19 and TRBJ2-7 provide the parts outside the CDR3, is DGGITQSPKYLFRKEGQNVTLSCEQNLNHDAMYWYRQDPGQGLRLIYYSQIVNDFQKGDIAEGYSVSREKKESFPLTVTSAQKNPTAFYLCASSMSTNEQYFGPGTRLTVT.

This clone was recorded a few times. This rearrangement joins TRBV11-3 to TRBJ2-1; 10 bases match TRBD2. The CDR3 covers 15 residues. J lost 6 bases, V lost 7 bases, and 9 bases had no gene match. Germline V gene data show CDR1 as SGHNT and CDR2 as YENEEA. CDR3 in DNA: TGTGCCAGCACCAGAATAGCGGGGGGTCCCAATGAGCAGTTCTTC. This codes for CASTRIAGGPNEQFF. The full variable domain, with the rest looked up from reference TRBV11-3 and TRBJ2-1, is EAGVVQSPRYKIIEKKQPVAFWCNPISGHNTLYWYLQNLGQGPELLIRYENEEAVDDSQLPKDRFSAERLKGVDSTLKIQPAELGDSAVYLCASTRIAGGPNEQFFGPGTRLTVL.

The CDR3 reads CASSQGSGGGYEKLFF. Written as DNA, the CDR3 is TGCGCCAGCAGCCAGGGTTCAGGGGGCGGTTATGAAAAACTGTTTTTT. The genes are TRBV1 and TRBJ1-4; the D call in the table, TRBD1, was not verified against the DNA. TRBV1 is a documented pseudogene. CDR3 size: 16 residues.

Within the sample, this clone is medium-sized. The CDR3 loop reads CASSLLDREETQYF. The CDR3 coding sequence is TGTGCCAGCAGCCTTTTGGACAGGGAAGAGACCCAGTACTTC. J is TRBJ2-5 and V is TRBV11-3; 8 positions agree with TRBD1. The V gene end was trimmed by 5 bases and the J gene end by 3 bases; junction bases not matched to a gene: 5. The CDR3 totals 14 residues. Looked up from germline, CDR1 is SGHNT and CDR2 is YENEEA.

The chain has TRBV11-3 and TRBJ1-4; weak D call: TRBD1 (5 bases). Germline V CDR1 and CDR2: SGHNT, YENEEA. V was pared by 5 bases and J by 0 bases, with 10 bases between. The CDR3 sequence is 15 residues long. As DNA, the CDR3 is TGTGCCAGCAGCCCTGACAGCGCAACTAATGAAAAACTGTTTTTT. This codes for CASSPDSATNEKLFF.

This clone was detected a few times. The CDR3 DNA reads TGTGCCAGCAGCGCCGCGGGACCAAGCTCCTATAATTCACCCCTCCACTTT. Translated: CASSAAGPSSYNSPLHF. This chain links TRBV28 with TRBJ1-6; maybe TRBD1 (5 bases). Germline V gene data show CDR1 as MDHEN and CDR2 as SYDVKM. With 6 bases removed from V and 0 bases from J, the gap between germline ends came to 15 bases. This CDR3 has 17 residues.

This clone was counted a few times. The V gene is TRBV9, the J gene TRBJ1-6, with a weak D call TRBD1 (6 bases). The V and J ends lost 4 bases and 8 bases respectively, with 10 bases between them. This CDR3 is 13 amino acids long. CDR1 is SGDLS, CDR2 YYNGEE, per germline. CDR3 nucleotide sequence: TGTGCCAGCAGCCCGCGACAGGATTCACCCCTCCACTTT. Encoded protein: CASSPRQDSPLHF.

V gene TRBV28 combines with J gene TRBJ1-1; 9 nucleotides match TRBD1. Germline V gives CDR1 MDHEN, CDR2 SYDVKM. There are 16 residues in the CDR3. V lost 5 bases and J lost 0; bases outside the gene matches: 7. The CDR3 here is CASSDGQGRMNTEAFF. In nucleotides, the CDR3 is TGTGCCAGCAGTGACGGACAGGGGCGAATGAACACTGAAGCTTTCTTT.

This clone has a handful of counts. The genes are TRBV6-8 and TRBJ1-6; no reliable D call. The germline V gene has CDR1 MNHGY and CDR2 SAAAGT. Trimming took off 6 bases at V and 7 bases at J, with 13 bases between the two ends. The CDR3 length is 14 residues. The CDR3 DNA reads TGTGCCAGCAGCTATATAGCTAAGAATTCACCCCTCCACTTT. This gives the protein CASSYIAKNSPLHF.

The sample holds a few counts of this clone. This sequence joins TRBV9 and TRBJ2-6; weak D call: TRBD2 (5 bases). V dropped 4 bases and J dropped 2 bases, with 13 bases sitting between them. Germline V gene lookup returns CDR1 SGDLS and CDR2 YYNGEE. CDR3 length: 16 residues. The CDR3 DNA sequence: TGTGCCAGCAGCCCACGTGGGAGTGCTGGGGCCAACGTCCTGACTTTC. It yields the protein CASSPRGSAGANVLTF.

V usage is TRBV7-6 and J usage is TRBJ2-2; no definite D call. The ends were cut back, 0 bases at V and 4 bases at J, with 9 bases in the middle. The germline gives CDR1 SGHVS, CDR2 FNYEAQ. The CDR3 totals 15 residues. DNA for the CDR3: TGTGCCAGCAGCTTAGCAATGGGCGGCACCGGGGAGCTGTTTTTT. Its translation is CASSLAMGGTGELFF.

This clone has just a few counts. The J gene is TRBJ2-1, the V gene TRBV27; D may be TRBD1 or TRBD2 (5 bases each). The V end was cut by 5 bases, the J end by 0 bases, with 14 bases between. CDR1 and CDR2 from the germline V gene are MNHEY and SMNVEV (reference sequence). The CDR3 is made up of 16 amino acids. The CDR3 sequence is CASSEAWGSSYNEQFF. The CDR3 DNA reads TGTGCCAGCAGTGAAGCATGGGGGAGCTCCTACAATGAGCAGTTCTTC.

V is TRBV27 and J is TRBJ1-6; D not certain. V was trimmed by 5 bases and J by 5 bases, leaving 13 bases between them. CDR3 size: 15 residues. From germline, CDR1 is MNHEY and CDR2 SMNVEV (reference sequence). The CDR3 DNA sequence: TGTGCCAGCAGTCTGCGACGGGAAGATAATTCACCCCTCCACTTT. It translates to CASSLRREDNSPLHF.

The chain has TRBV19 and TRBJ1-1; D not resolved. From germline, CDR1 is LNHDA and CDR2 SQIVND (reference sequence). The length of the CDR3 is 13 residues. Trimming cost V 5 bases and J 1 base, with 8 bases left between them. Written as DNA, the CDR3 is TGTGCCAGTAGTCCGAGTGAGAACACTGAAGCTTTCTTT. Its translation: CASSPSENTEAFF.

In nucleotides, the CDR3 is TGTGCCAGTAGTATACTTCTAGCCGGGAACACTGAAGCTTTCTTT. Translation: CASSILLAGNTEAFF. This sequence joins TRBV19 and TRBJ1-1; D ambiguous. CDR3 size: 15 residues. Germline V gene lookup returns CDR1 LNHDA and CDR2 SQIVND (reference sequence). Trimming shortened V by 2 bases and J by 1 base, and 11 bases separated the two germline ends.

This rearrangement joins TRBV15 to TRBJ2-3; D unclear. The CDR3 totals 14 residues. The germline CDR1 and CDR2 sequences are LNHNV and YYDKDF (reference sequence). Trimming took off 5 bases at V and 0 bases at J, with 9 bases between the two ends. This CDR3 is CATSPRLSTDTQYF. CDR3 nucleotide sequence: TGTGCCACCAGCCCCCGACTGAGCACAGATACGCAGTATTTT.

The chain joins TRBV25-1 to TRBJ1-1; D is perhaps TRBD1 (5 bases). V shed 6 bases and J shed 4 bases, with 9 bases lying between them. The CDR3 spans 12 residues. CDR1 is MGHDK and CDR2 is SYGVNS in the germline V gene. CDR3 nucleotides: TGTGCCAGCAGGGACACAAGCACTGAAGCTTTCTTT. Translated: CASRDTSTEAFF.

The rearrangement uses TRBV5-1 and TRBJ1-1; D is possibly TRBD1 (6 bases). Germline-derived CDR1 and CDR2 are SGHRS and YFSETQ. The ends were cut back, 5 bases at V and 0 bases at J, with 11 bases in the middle. This CDR3 is 14 amino acids long. The CDR3 here is CASSTQGMNTEAFF. Written as DNA, the CDR3 is TGCGCCAGCAGTACACAGGGTATGAACACTGAAGCTTTCTTT.

The sample holds a few counts of this clone. V and J are TRBV5-1 and TRBJ1-1; D ambiguous. The germline V gene encodes CDR1 SGHRS and CDR2 YFSETQ. V was shortened by 1 base and J by 1 base, with 8 bases between the two germline ends. The CDR3 loop spans 14 amino acids. The DNA of the CDR3 is TGCGCCAGCAGCTTGCGTCGAGAGAACACTGAAGCTTTCTTT. Translation gives CASSLRRENTEAFF.

The V call is TRBV18, the J call TRBJ1-2, with 11 bases lining up with TRBD1. Germline V gene lookup returns CDR1 KGHSH and CDR2 LQKENI. The CDR3 spans 15 residues. V dropped 0 bases and J dropped 5; count of bases not matched to a gene: 2. The CDR3 loop reads CASSPPGTGGYGYTF. CDR3 sequence (DNA): TGTGCCAGCTCACCACCGGGGACAGGGGGGTATGGCTACACCTTC.

J is TRBJ1-1 and V is TRBV12-5, with 9 bases aligning to TRBD1. J lost 5 bases, V lost 3 bases, and 4 bases had no gene match. CDR3 length: 14 amino acids. Germline V gene sequence: CDR1 LGHNT, CDR2 FRNRAP. This CDR3 reads CASGLHRGLTEAFF. The CDR3 DNA reads as TGTGCTAGTGGTTTACACAGGGGGCTAACTGAAGCTTTCTTT.

A few counts support this clone. As DNA, the CDR3 is TGTGCCAGCAGCGAGGGACTAGCGGACGGCGATACGCAGTATTTT. Protein: CASSEGLADGDTQYF. The rearrangement links TRBV2 to TRBJ2-3; 11 bases are shared with TRBD2. Germline-derived CDR1 and CDR2 are SNHLY and FYNNEI. CDR3 length: 15 amino acids. Trimming cost V 6 bases and J 6 bases; bases outside gene matches: 8.

This chain connects TRBV18 to TRBJ1-1; a weak D match, TRBD1 (5 bases). The germline CDR1 and CDR2 sequences are KGHSH and LQKENI. The CDR3 runs 14 residues. The V and J ends lost 7 bases and 5 bases respectively, with 17 bases between them. CDR3 loop: CASFTSGARTEAFF. The CDR3 region has the DNA TGTGCCAGCTTCACCTCCGGGGCGAGGACTGAAGCTTTCTTT. The variable domain in full, with the rest retrieved from reference TRBV18 and TRBJ1-1, is NAGVMQNPRHLVRRRGQEARLRCSPMKGHSHVYWYRQLPEEGLKFMVYLQKENIIDESGMPKERFSAEFPKEGPSILRIQQVVRGDSAAYFCASFTSGARTEAFFGQGTRLTVV.

This clone is labeled as medium-sized (0.01 to 0.1%). The rearrangement uses TRBV6-8 and TRBJ2-5; 7 bases are shared with TRBD2. Trimming removed 5 bases from V and 5 bases from J; junction bases left unmatched: 5. Germline-derived CDR1 and CDR2 are MNHGY and SAAAGT. The length of the CDR3 is 13 residues. The CDR3 loop is CASSPLGGETQYF. The CDR3 bases are TGTGCCAGCAGTCCCCTCGGGGGGGAGACCCAGTACTTC.

V usage is TRBV14 and J usage is TRBJ1-4; D might be TRBD1 (5 bases). V lost 4 bases, J lost 3 bases, and 9 bases lay in between. Germline CDR1 is SGHDN and CDR2 is FVKESK. The CDR3 consists of 14 residues. The CDR3: CASSLRVPNEKLFF. For the CDR3, the DNA is TGTGCCAGCAGCCTCAGGGTGCCTAATGAAAAACTGTTTTTT.

This rearrangement joins TRBV14 to TRBJ2-1; 7 bases are a match to TRBD2. Germline V lookup: CDR1 SGHDN, CDR2 FVKESK. The CDR3 loop spans 16 amino acids. The ends lost 1 base at V and 4 bases at J; junction bases unmatched: 7. CDR3 bases: TGTGCCAGCAGCCAAGGAGCCCCTAGCGGTTACAATGAGCAGTTCTTC. Protein sequence: CASSQGAPSGYNEQFF.